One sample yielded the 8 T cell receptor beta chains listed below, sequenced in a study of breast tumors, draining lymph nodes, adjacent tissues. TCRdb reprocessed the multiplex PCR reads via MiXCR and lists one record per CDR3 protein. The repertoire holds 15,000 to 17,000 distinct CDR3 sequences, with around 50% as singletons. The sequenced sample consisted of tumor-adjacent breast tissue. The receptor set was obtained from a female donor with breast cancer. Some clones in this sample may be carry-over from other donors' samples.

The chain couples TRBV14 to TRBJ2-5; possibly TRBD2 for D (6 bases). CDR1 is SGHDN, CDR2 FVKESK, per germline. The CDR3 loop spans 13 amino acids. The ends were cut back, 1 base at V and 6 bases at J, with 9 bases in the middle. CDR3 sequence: CASSQVGGKTQYF. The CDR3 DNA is TGTGCCAGCAGCCAAGTTGGAGGGAAGACCCAGTACTTC.

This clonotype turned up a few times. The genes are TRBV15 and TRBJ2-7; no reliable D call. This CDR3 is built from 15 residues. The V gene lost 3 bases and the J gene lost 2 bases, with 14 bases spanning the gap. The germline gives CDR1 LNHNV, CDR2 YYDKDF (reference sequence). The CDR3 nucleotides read TGTGCCACCAGCAGCCCCCTAGGGATTGCCTACGAGCAGTACTTC. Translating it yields CATSSPLGIAYEQYF.

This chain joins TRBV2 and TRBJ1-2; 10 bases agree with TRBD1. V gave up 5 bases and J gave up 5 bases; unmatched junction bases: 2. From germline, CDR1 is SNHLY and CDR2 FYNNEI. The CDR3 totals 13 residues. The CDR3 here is CASSRQGAYGYTF. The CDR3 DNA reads TGTGCCAGCAGTCGACAGGGGGCATATGGCTACACCTTC.

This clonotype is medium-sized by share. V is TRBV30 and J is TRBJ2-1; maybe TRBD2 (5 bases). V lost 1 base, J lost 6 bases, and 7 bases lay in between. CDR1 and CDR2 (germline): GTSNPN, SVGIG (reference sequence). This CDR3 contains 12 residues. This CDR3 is CAWSDRGNEQFF. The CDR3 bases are TGTGCCTGGAGTGATCGGGGCAATGAGCAGTTCTTC.

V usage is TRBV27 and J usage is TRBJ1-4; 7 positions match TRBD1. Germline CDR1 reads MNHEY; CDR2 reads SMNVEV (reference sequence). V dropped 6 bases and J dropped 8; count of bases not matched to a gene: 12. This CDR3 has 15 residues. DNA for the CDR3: TGTGCCAGCAGGTCAACCGGGACAGCGGGGGAAAAACTGTTTTTT. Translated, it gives CASRSTGTAGEKLFF. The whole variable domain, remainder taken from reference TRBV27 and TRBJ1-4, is EAQVTQNPRYLITVTGKKLTVTCSQNMNHEYMSWYRQDPGLGLRQIYYSMNVEVTDKGDVPEGYKVSRKEKRNFPLILESPSPNQTSLYFCASRSTGTAGEKLFFGSGTQLSVL.

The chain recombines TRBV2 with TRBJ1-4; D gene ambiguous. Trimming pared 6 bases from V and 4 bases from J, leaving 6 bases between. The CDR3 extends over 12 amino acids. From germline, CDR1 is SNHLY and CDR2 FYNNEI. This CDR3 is CASRRVNEKLFF. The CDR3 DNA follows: TGTGCCAGCAGGAGGGTTAATGAAAAACTGTTTTTT. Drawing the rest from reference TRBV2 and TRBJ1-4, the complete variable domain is EPEVTQTPSHQVTQMGQEVILRCVPISNHLYFYWYRQILGQKVEFLVSFYNNEISEKSEIFDDQFSVERPDGSNFTLKIRSTKLEDSAMYFCASRRVNEKLFFGSGTQLSVL.

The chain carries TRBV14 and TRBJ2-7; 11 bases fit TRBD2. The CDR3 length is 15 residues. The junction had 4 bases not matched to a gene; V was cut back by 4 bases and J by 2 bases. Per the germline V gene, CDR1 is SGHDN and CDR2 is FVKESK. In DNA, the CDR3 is TGTGCCAGCAGCCCGAGACTAGCGGGGACCTACGAGCAGTACTTC. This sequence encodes CASSPRLAGTYEQYF.

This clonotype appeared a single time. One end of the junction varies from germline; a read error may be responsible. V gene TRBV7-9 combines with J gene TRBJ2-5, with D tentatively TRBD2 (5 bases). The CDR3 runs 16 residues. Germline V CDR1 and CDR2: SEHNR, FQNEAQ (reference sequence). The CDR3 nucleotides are TGTGCCAGCAGCGTGAAAAGGGAGATCCTCCAAGAGGCCCAGTACTTC. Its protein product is CASSVKREILQEAQYF.